One and the same sample provided the 2 T cell receptor beta chains below, sequenced in a study of T cell responses to AZD1222 COVID-19 vaccine. TCRdb's copy holds only in-frame clones and misses some; the assay was immunoSEQ multiplex PCR. The sample lists approximately 180,000 clones, roughly nine tenths occurring once. This material consisted of peripheral blood, taken on day 0 of AZD1222 vaccination. The source of these receptors is an adult in good health.

The CDR3 nucleotides read TGTGCCAGCAGGGGACAGGGGGCCGTGAACACTGAAGCTTTCTTT. Amino acid sequence: CASRGQGAVNTEAFF. V usage is TRBV2 and J usage is TRBJ1-1; 12 bases align to TRBD1. V lost 6 bases to trimming and J lost 0 bases; unmatched junction nucleotides: 2. The CDR3 extends over 15 amino acids. Germline values: CDR1 SNHLY, CDR2 FYNNEI.

CDR3: CASSYGTGSGANVLTF. CDR3 in DNA: TGTGCCAGCAGTTACGGGACAGGGTCGGGGGCCAACGTCCTGACTTTC. The V gene is TRBV6-6, the J gene TRBJ2-6; 9 bases line up with TRBD1. V lost 2 bases, J lost 4 bases, and 3 bases stayed unmatched. Per the germline V gene, CDR1 is MNHNY and CDR2 is SVGAGI (reference sequence). This CDR3 contains 16 residues.